This T cell receptor beta chain came from a study of early T cells in non-severe SARS-CoV-2 infection. Study-level information: Sequenced bulk RNA came from whole blood that was unsorted, and chains were unpaired.

Unique molecular identifiers were added to individual cDNA molecules. TCRdb redid the calling of the 5' RACE reads with MiXCR, one entry per CDR3 protein. The data show over 50,000 distinct CDR3 sequences, with roughly 7.1% seen just once and roughly a tenth held by the top ten. This clonotype has more than one count but fewer than ten. The germline gives CDR1 MNHEY, CDR2 SVGAGI. The CDR3 has 14 amino acids. Trimming removed 7 bases from V and 3 bases from J; junction bases left unmatched: 5. This chain joins TRBV6-5 and TRBJ2-2; 7 nucleotides line up with TRBD1. The sequence came from an adult who was a healthcare worker with PCR-confirmed SARS-CoV-2 infection or an uninfected control (not recorded which). Sequencing was performed on whole blood, taken at baseline. CDR3 sequence (DNA): TGTGCCAGCAAAGCGACAGGGTACACCGGGGAGCTGTTTTTT. Its translation is CASKATGYTGELFF.